A selection of T cell receptor beta chains follows, all from one sample in a study of T cell responses to AZD1222 COVID-19 vaccine. Using immunoSEQ multiplex PCR, the repertoire was profiled, and TCRdb retains in-frame clones only, with some absent. There are about 130,000 clones in the sample; 92% occur only once, and 1.5% to 2% lies in the top ten. Sequencing used peripheral blood, obtained on day 0 of AZD1222 vaccination. The receptors were gathered from an adult in good health. The conserved cysteine and the conserved F or W are not part of the CDR3 here.

V gene,J gene,CDR3 protein
TRBV29-1,TRBJ2-5,SVGRAETQY
TRBV28,TRBJ1-1,ASSLVGGTEAF
TRBV18,TRBJ1-2,ASSPISQANYGYT
TRBV18,TRBJ2-1,ASSPEYNEQF
TRBV9,TRBJ2-3,ASSPLAGRGTDTQY
TRBV18,TRBJ1-4,ASSREQGRNEKLF
TRBV7-6,TRBJ2-2,ASSEDAGNPQITGELF
TRBV27,TRBJ1-5,ASRSGTGLYQPQH
TRBV4-3,TRBJ2-5,ASSLASSGAETQY
TRBV5-1,TRBJ2-5,ASSRGWGETQY
TRBV5-6,TRBJ2-5,ASMRGAFQETQY
TRBV18,TRBJ2-3,ATPRPRGLTDTQY
TRBV9,TRBJ2-6,ASSVDPGANVLT
TRBV4-1,TRBJ1-2,ASSQVDRDNYGYT
TRBV7-9,TRBJ1-4,ASSLSSRGEKLF
TRBV9,TRBJ2-3,ASSVVVGTDTQY
TRBV20-1,TRBJ1-1,SASDGQGANTEAF
TRBV27,TRBJ2-3,ASSLLNDRDGSTDTQY
TRBV21-1,TRBJ1-3,ASSLRETVGRNTIY
TRBV18,TRBJ2-2,ASSPQTGFGTGELF
TRBV4-1,TRBJ2-7,ASSRDWYSYEQY
TRBV5-1,TRBJ2-1,ASSLALSASGGYNEQF
TRBV11-2,TRBJ2-2,ASSLDRVGNTGELF
TRBV19,TRBJ1-5,ASSLDRGWTQPQH
TRBV4-1,TRBJ1-4,ASQGAVSTNEKLF
TRBV10-1,TRBJ2-4,ASSEWRHIQY
TRBV12-3/TRBV12-4,TRBJ2-7,ASSQRGQYEQY
TRBV4-1,TRBJ2-3,ASSQAPGGTDTQY
TRBV4-1,TRBJ1-2,ASSQRGVGYGYT
TRBV30,TRBJ1-5,AWSVPGNQPQH
TRBV18,TRBJ1-4,ASSPGQGTTNEKLF
TRBV5-1,TRBJ2-7,ASSLVASEQY
TRBV6-6,TRBJ1-6,ASRLRDYNSPLH
TRBV5-4,TRBJ2-5,ASSGLGQGRETQY
TRBV7-9,TRBJ1-1,ASSLVRDVASLTEAF
TRBV12-2,TRBJ1-4,ASRPTGQVAKEKLF
TRBV10-3,TRBJ2-5,AISEGQETQY
TRBV15,TRBJ1-2,ATSRANYGYT
TRBV9,TRBJ2-7,ASSVFDGSYEQY
TRBV7-2,TRBJ2-1,ASSLARVANEQF
TRBV2,TRBJ1-1,ASSLGQRGAF
TRBV7-2,TRBJ1-1,ASSWNQGGTEAF
TRBV4-1,TRBJ2-1,ASSSPGQALEQF
TRBV5-3,TRBJ1-5,ARSPRGNQPQH
TRBV12-3/TRBV12-4,TRBJ1-2,ASRGQVVGGYT
TRBV30,TRBJ1-1,AWSVLRNTEAF
TRBV2,TRBJ1-1,ASTLETDEAF
TRBV11-2,TRBJ1-1,ASSIMTHTEAF